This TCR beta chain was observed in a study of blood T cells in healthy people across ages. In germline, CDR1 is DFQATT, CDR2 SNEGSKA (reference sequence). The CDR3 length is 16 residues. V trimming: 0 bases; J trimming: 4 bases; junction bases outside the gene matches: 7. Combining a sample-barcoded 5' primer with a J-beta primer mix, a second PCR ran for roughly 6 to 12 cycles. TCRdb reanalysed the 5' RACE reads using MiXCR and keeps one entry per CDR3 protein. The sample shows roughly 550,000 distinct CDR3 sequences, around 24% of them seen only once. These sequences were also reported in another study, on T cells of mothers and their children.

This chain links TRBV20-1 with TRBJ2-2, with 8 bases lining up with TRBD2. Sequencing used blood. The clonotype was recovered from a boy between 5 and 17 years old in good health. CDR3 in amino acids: CSARDRAGASTGELFF. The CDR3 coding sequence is TGCAGTGCTAGAGATCGAGCGGGGGCTAGCACCGGGGAGCTGTTTTTT.